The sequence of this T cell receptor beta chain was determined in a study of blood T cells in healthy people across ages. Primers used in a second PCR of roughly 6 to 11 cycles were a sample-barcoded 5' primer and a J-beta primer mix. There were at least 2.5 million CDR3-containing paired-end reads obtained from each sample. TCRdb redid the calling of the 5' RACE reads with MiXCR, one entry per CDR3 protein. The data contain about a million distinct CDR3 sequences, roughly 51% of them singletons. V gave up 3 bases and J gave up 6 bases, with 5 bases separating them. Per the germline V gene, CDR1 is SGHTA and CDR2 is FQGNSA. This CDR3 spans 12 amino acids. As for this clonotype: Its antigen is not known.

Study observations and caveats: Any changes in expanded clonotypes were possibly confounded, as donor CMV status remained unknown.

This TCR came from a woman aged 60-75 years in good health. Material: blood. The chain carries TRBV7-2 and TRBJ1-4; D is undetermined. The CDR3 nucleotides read TGTGCCAGCAGCTTTACTTATGAAAAACTGTTTTTT. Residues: CASSFTYEKLFF.